This TCR beta chain was observed in a study of beta chain features in type 1 diabetes. Study conclusions and caveats: cDNA sequencing could over-represent cells with high TCR expression. Type 1 diabetes patients showed fewer insertions and more deletions at VDJ junctions.

Researchers reported sorting CD4+ naive, central memory, regulatory and stem cell-like memory cells via CD45RO/CCR7/CD25/CD127/CD95/CD27. Sorted populations all exceeded 98% purity. Concerning this clone: Its antigen is currently unknown.

This CDR3 region has 12 residues. CDR1 is MNHEY, CDR2 SMNVEV, per germline (reference sequence). The V and J ends lost 4 bases and 2 bases respectively, with 6 bases between them. Expressed TCRB transcripts got sequenced, as all isolated RNA was reverse transcribed. Sequencing used immunoSEQ multiplex PCR; TCRdb keeps in-frame clones, though not all of them. Of just over 600,000 clones in the sample, about 14% are singletons; the top ten hold about 0.097%. This TCR derives from a young man in good health. This chain joins TRBV27 and TRBJ2-7; no clear D. Sequenced: naive CD4+ T cells from blood. CDR3 sequence (DNA): TGTGCCAGCAGTTCCACCGCCTACGAGCAGTACTTC. Protein: CASSSTAYEQYF.